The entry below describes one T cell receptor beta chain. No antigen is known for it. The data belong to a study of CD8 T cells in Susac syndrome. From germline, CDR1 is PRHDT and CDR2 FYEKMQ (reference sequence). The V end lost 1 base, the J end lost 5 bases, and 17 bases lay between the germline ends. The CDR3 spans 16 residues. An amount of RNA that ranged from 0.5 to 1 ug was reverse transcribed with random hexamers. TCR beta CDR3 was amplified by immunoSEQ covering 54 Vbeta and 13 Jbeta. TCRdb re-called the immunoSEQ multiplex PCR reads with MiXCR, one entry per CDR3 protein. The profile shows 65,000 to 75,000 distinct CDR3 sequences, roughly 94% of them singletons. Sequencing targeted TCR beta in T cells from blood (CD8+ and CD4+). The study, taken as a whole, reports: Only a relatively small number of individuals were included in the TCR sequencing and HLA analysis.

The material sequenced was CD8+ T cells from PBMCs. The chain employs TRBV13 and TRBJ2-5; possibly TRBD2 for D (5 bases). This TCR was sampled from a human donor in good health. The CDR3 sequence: CASSLESAGPPETQYF. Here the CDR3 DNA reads TGTGCCAGCAGCTTAGAGTCGGCGGGCCCCCCGGAGACCCAGTACTTC.